The 13 T cell receptor beta chains presented below share a single source sample, sequenced in a study of blood T cells in healthy people across ages. For the second PCR, which ran for 7 to 11 cycles, a sample-barcoded 5' primer and a J-beta primer mix were used. Via MiXCR, TCRdb re-called the 5' RACE reads, giving one row per CDR3 protein. This sample has 1.5 million to 2 million distinct CDR3 sequences, with around 40% found just once. Source material: blood. All receptors come from a human donor in good health.

The J gene is TRBJ1-5, the V gene TRBV10-3; D unclear. Trimming took off 4 bases at V and 1 base at J, with 5 bases between the two ends. This CDR3 has 13 amino acids. Germline V gene lookup returns CDR1 ENHRY and CDR2 SYGVKD. The CDR3 DNA is TGTGCCATCAGTGTTGGAAGCAATCAGCCCCAGCATTTT. Amino acids: CAISVGSNQPQHF.

The chain links TRBV25-1 to TRBJ2-1, with D maybe TRBD2 (7 bases). CDR1 is MGHDK, CDR2 SYGVNS, per germline. The CDR3 runs to 19 residues. Trimming left V 1 base short and J 4 bases short, with 23 bases between. CDR3 sequence (DNA): TGTGCCAGCAGTGAATCAACGGCTACTAACGGGGGGCCTTACAATGAGCAGTTCTTC. Translating it yields CASSESTATNGGPYNEQFF.

In its sample, this clonotype was seen a few times. The rearrangement links TRBV12-5 to TRBJ1-2, with D unclear. Looked up from germline, CDR1 is LGHNT and CDR2 is FRNRAP. Trimming shortened V by 3 bases and J by 4 bases, and 9 bases separated the two germline ends. The CDR3 covers 13 residues. In DNA, the CDR3 is TGTGCTAGTGGTTTTGGGCAGTCCTATGGCTACACCTTC. Amino acid sequence: CASGFGQSYGYTF.

In this sample, this clonotype turned up many times. The V and J genes are TRBV9 and TRBJ2-4, with D unresolved. Deletions cut 2 bases from V and 4 bases from J, with 10 bases between. This CDR3 has 14 residues. Germline loops: CDR1 SGDLS, CDR2 YYNGEE. The chain's CDR3 is CASSVGSSKNIQYF. The CDR3 coding sequence is TGTGCCAGCAGCGTGGGCAGTTCAAAAAACATTCAGTACTTC.

The chain uses TRBV5-1 and TRBJ2-7, with D uncertain. Per the germline V gene, CDR1 is SGHRS and CDR2 is YFSETQ. Trimming took off 0 bases at V and 0 bases at J, with 16 bases between the two ends. CDR3 length: 17 amino acids. The CDR3 spells CASSLANGSETSYEQYF. The CDR3, as DNA: TGCGCCAGCAGCTTGGCGAATGGGTCGGAGACCTCCTACGAGCAGTACTTC.

About this clonotype: A junction end diverges from the germline sequence, so it may reflect a read error. V usage is TRBV7-2 and J usage is TRBJ2-5; TRBD2 matches at 7 bases. This CDR3 contains 15 residues. Per germline, CDR1 SGHTA and CDR2 FQGNSA. The CDR3 DNA follows: TGTGCCAGCGGCTTAGCGCGGGGGAGCCAAGAGACTCAGTACTTC. It codes for CASGLARGSQETQYF.

The chain carries TRBV2 and TRBJ2-7; perhaps D is TRBD1 or TRBD2 (5 bases each). CDR1 is SNHLY and CDR2 is FYNNEI in the germline V gene. This CDR3 contains 12 residues. Deletions cut 6 bases from V and 6 bases from J, with 12 bases between. The chain's CDR3 is CASRKEGTEQYF. CDR3 DNA sequence: TGTGCCAGCAGGAAGGAAGGGACCGAGCAGTACTTC.

The chain is built from TRBV6-5 and TRBJ2-4; D may be TRBD2 (5 bases). Trimming stripped 5 bases from V and 6 bases from J, with 20 bases between. Germline V gives CDR1 MNHEY, CDR2 SVGAGI. The CDR3 has 16 residues. The CDR3 sequence: CASSQWGAIDSNIQYF. In nucleotides, the CDR3 is TGTGCCAGCAGTCAATGGGGAGCCATCGATTCAAACATTCAGTACTTC.

The chain combines TRBV20-1 with TRBJ2-1, with 8 bases identical to TRBD2. The CDR3 covers 16 residues. Germline-derived CDR1 and CDR2 are DFQATT and SNEGSKA (reference sequence). Trimming at V came to 0 bases and at J to 2 bases, leaving 6 bases not matched to a gene. The CDR3 DNA reads TGCAGTGCTAGAGATTGGCGGGGGGAAACCTACAATGAGCAGTTCTTC. This gives the protein CSARDWRGETYNEQFF.

This chain joins TRBV11-3 and TRBJ1-1; no definite D call. V shed 5 bases and J shed 6 bases, with 13 bases lying between them. This CDR3 comprises 13 residues. The germline CDR1 and CDR2 sequences are SGHNT and YENEEA. The CDR3 bases are TGTGCCAGCAGCCCCGTAAATCGTGCTGAAGCTTTCTTT. Encoded protein: CASSPVNRAEAFF.

This clonotype was counted only a few times. This sequence joins TRBV7-2 and TRBJ1-2; D gene uncertain. The CDR3 is 15 amino acids. The ends were cut back, 1 base at V and 3 bases at J, with 12 bases in the middle. Germline-derived CDR1 and CDR2 are SGHTA and FQGNSA. DNA of the CDR3: TGTGCCAGCAGCTTAGAAATGGCAGCCCACTATGGCTACACCTTC. Protein sequence: CASSLEMAAHYGYTF.

Here the CDR3 reads CASSPQQGGIGELFF. The CDR3, as DNA: TGTGCCAGCAGCCCCCAACAGGGGGGAATCGGGGAGCTGTTTTTT. The rearrangement joins TRBV9 to TRBJ2-2, with 8 bases fitting TRBD1. The CDR3 is 15 amino acids. The trim removed 4 bases at V and 7 bases at J, leaving 9 bases unmatched. CDR1 and CDR2 (germline): SGDLS, YYNGEE.

In its sample, this clonotype was seen a few times. The chain combines TRBV7-2 with TRBJ2-3; 7 nucleotides agree with TRBD2. Germline-derived CDR1 and CDR2 are SGHTA and FQGNSA. Germline trimming cut 2 bases from V and 5 bases from J; bases unmatched to any gene: 4. The CDR3 covers 14 residues. As DNA, the CDR3 is TGTGCCAGCAGCTTATCCAGCGGGGTAGATACGCAGTATTTT. Its translation: CASSLSSGVDTQYF.